These 2 T cell receptor beta chains came from one sample sequenced in a study (dated by TCRdb to the mid-2010s). The library relied on 5' RACE. Instrument on record: Illumina MiSeq. Using fastp at Q25 and MiXCR, TCRdb reprocessed the public reads and kept productive beta chains. All rows with the same CDR3 protein become a single entry with the most common DNA and genes. The sample records around 43,000 distinct CDR3 sequences, approximately 20% of which are singletons. Approximately 3% of the sample goes to the ten largest clones. Sequences were obtained from naive CD4+ T cells sorted from a lymph node. What the cell subset or site label conveys for this sample: naive CD4+ T cells, CD4+CD45RA+CD25-. The receptor source for this set is a female donor with breast cancer.

This clonotype has a handful of counts. This chain joins TRBV5-1 and TRBJ1-1; D gene ambiguous. The CDR3 is 13 residues long. Trimming cost V 4 bases and J 1 base, with 8 bases left between them. Looked up from germline, CDR1 is SGHRS and CDR2 is YFSETQ. DNA for the CDR3: TGCGCCAGCAGCCCATACAGGAACACTGAAGCTTTCTTT. Residues: CASSPYRNTEAFF.

The CDR3 is CASSYKPGQGRNTIYF. CDR3 coding DNA: TGTGCCAGCAGTTACAAACCGGGACAGGGACGAAACACCATATATTTT. The chain carries TRBV6-5 and TRBJ1-3; the match to TRBD1 covers 9 bases. CDR1 and CDR2 from the germline V gene are MNHEY and SVGAGI. The junction had 7 bases not matched to a gene; V was cut back by 2 bases and J by 5 bases. The CDR3 length is 16 residues.